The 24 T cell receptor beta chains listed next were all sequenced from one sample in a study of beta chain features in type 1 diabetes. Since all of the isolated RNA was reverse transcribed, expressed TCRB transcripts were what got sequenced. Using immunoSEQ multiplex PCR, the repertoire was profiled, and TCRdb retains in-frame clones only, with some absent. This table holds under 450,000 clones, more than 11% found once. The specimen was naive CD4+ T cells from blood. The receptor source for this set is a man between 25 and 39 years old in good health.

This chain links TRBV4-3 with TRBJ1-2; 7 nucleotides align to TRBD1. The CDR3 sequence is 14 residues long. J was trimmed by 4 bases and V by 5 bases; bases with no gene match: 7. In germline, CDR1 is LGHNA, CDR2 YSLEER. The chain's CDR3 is CASSSTGVGYGYTF. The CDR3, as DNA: TGCGCCAGCAGCAGTACAGGGGTGGGCTATGGCTACACCTTC.

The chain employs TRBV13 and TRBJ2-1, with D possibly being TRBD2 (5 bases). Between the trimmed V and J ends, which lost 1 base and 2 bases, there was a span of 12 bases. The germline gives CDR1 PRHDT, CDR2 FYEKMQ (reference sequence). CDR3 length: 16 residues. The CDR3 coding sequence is TGTGCCAGCAGCTTAGTACAGAACGGGGCCTACAATGAGCAGTTCTTC. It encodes CASSLVQNGAYNEQFF. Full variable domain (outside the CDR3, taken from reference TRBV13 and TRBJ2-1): AAGVIQSPRHLIKEKRETATLKCYPIPRHDTVYWYQQGPGQDPQFLISFYEKMQSDKGSIPDRFSAQQFSDYHSELNMSSLELGDSALYFCASSLVQNGAYNEQFFGPGTRLTVL.

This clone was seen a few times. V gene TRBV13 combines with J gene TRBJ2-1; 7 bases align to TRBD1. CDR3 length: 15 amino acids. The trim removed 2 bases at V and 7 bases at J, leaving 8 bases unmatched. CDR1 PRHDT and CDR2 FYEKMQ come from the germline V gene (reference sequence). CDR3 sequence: CASSLYRGALNEQFF. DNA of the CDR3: TGTGCCAGCAGCTTATACAGGGGCGCATTAAATGAGCAGTTCTTC.

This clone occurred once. This chain's CDR3 is CASSQVRVFNYGYTF. The CDR3 nucleotides are TGCGCCAGCAGCCAAGTTAGGGTATTTAACTATGGCTACACCTTC. The chain has TRBV4-1 and TRBJ1-2; D is ambiguous. Per the germline V gene, CDR1 is MGHRA and CDR2 is YSYEKL. There are 15 residues in the CDR3. Trimming cost V 1 base and J 1 base, with 10 bases left between them.

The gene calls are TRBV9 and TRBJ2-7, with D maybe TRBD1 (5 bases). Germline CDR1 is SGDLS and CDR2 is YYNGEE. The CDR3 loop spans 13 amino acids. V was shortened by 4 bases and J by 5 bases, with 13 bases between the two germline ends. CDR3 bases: TGTGCCAGCAGCCCCCAGGGTTTCAACGAGCAGTACTTC. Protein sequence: CASSPQGFNEQYF.

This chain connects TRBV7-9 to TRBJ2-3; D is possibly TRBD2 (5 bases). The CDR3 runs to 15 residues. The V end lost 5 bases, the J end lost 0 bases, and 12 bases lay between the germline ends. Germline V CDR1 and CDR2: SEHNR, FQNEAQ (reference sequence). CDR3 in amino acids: CASSPGRASTDTQYF. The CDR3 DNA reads TGTGCCAGCAGCCCCGGGCGGGCGAGCACAGATACGCAGTATTTT.

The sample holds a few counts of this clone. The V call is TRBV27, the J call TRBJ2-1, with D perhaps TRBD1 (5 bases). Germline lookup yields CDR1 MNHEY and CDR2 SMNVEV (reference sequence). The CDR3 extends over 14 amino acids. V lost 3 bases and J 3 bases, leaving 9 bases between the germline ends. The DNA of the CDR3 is TGTGCCAGCAGTTTTGGGCAGGGCTACAATGAGCAGTTCTTC. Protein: CASSFGQGYNEQFF.

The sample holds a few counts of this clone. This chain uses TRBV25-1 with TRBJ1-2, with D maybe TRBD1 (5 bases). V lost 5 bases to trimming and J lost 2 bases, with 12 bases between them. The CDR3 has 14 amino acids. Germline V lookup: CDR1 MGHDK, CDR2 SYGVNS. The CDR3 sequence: CASSKGTENYGYTF. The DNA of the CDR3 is TGTGCCAGCAGTAAAGGGACCGAAAACTATGGCTACACCTTC.

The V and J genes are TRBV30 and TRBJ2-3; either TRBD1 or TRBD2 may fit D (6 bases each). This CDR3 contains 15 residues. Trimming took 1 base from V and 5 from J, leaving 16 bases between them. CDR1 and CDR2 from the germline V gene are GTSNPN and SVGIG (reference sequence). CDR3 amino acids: CAWSEVWGAKDTQYF. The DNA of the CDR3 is TGTGCCTGGAGTGAGGTATGGGGGGCGAAAGATACGCAGTATTTT.

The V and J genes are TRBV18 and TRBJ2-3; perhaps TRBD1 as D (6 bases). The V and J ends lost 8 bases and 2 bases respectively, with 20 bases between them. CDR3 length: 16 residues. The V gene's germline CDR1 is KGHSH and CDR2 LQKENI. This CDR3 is CASTLKGGGFTDTQYF. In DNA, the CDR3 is TGTGCCAGCACCCTCAAAGGGGGTGGTTTCACAGATACGCAGTATTTT.

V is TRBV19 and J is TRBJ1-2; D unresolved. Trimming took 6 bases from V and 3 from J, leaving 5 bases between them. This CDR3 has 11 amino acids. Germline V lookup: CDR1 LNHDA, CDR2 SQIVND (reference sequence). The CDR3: CASRLYYGYTF. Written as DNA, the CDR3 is TGTGCCAGTAGGCTCTACTATGGCTACACCTTC.

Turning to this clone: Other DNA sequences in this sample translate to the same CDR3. CDR3 bases: TGTGCCAGCTCACCGGGTGGTGGAGAGACCCAGTACTTC. Its protein product is CASSPGGGETQYF. The chain carries TRBV18 and TRBJ2-5; D gene ambiguous. V was trimmed by 3 bases and J by 4 bases, leaving 9 bases between them. CDR3 length: 13 residues. Germline-derived CDR1 and CDR2 are KGHSH and LQKENI. Complete variable domain (other parts from reference TRBV18 and TRBJ2-5): NAGVMQNPRHLVRRRGQEARLRCSPMKGHSHVYWYRQLPEEGLKFMVYLQKENIIDESGMPKERFSAEFPKEGPSILRIQQVVRGDSAAYFCASSPGGGETQYFGPGTRLLVL.

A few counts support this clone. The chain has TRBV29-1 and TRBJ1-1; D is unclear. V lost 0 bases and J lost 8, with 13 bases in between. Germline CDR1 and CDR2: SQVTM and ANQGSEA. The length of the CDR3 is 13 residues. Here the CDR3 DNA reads TGCAGCGTTGAAGATGTTTTCGCCGGGGAAGCTTTCTTT. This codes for CSVEDVFAGEAFF.

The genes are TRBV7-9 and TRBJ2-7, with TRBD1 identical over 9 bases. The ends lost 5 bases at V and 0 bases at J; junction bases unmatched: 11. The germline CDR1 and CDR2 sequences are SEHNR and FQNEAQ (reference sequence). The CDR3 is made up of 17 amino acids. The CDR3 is CASSVLPGTGSSYEQYF. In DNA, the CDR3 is TGTGCCAGCAGCGTCCTTCCCGGGACAGGGAGCTCCTACGAGCAGTACTTC. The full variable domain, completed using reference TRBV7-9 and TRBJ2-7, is DTGVSQNPRHKITKRGQNVTFRCDPISEHNRLYWYRQTLGQGPEFLTYFQNEAQLEKSRLLSDRFSAERPKGSFSTLEIQRTEQGDSAMYLCASSVLPGTGSSYEQYFGPGTRLTVT.

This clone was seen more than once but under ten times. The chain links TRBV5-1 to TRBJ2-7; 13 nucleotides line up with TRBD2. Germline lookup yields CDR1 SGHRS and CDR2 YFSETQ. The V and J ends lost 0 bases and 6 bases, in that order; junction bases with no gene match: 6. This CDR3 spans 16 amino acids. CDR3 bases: TGCGCCAGCAGCTTGGCCCAGGGACTAGCGGGGACCGAGCAGTACTTC. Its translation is CASSLAQGLAGTEQYF.

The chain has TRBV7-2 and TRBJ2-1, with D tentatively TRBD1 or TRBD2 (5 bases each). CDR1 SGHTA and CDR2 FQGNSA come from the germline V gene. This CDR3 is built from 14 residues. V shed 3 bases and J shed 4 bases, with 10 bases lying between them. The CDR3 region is CASSFRDPYNEQFF. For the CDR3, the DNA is TGTGCCAGCAGCTTCCGGGACCCTTACAATGAGCAGTTCTTC. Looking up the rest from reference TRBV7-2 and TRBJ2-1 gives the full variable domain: GAGVSQSPSNKVTEKGKDVELRCDPISGHTALYWYRQSLGQGLEFLIYFQGNSAPDKSGLPSDRFSAERTGGSVSTLTIQRTQQEDSAVYLCASSFRDPYNEQFFGPGTRLTVL.

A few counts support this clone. The CDR3 DNA reads TGTGCCAGTAGTTCGGACGGTTATGAAAAACTGTTTTTT. It specifies CASSSDGYEKLFF. The V gene is TRBV19, the J gene TRBJ1-4; D gene ambiguous. This CDR3 contains 13 residues. V was pared by 5 bases and J by 6 bases, with 10 bases between. The germline CDR1 and CDR2 sequences are LNHDA and SQIVND (reference sequence).

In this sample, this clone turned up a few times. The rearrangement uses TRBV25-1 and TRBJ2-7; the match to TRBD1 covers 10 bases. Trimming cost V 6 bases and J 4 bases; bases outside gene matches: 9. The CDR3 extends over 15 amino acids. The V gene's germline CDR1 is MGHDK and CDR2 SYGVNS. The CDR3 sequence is CASSKAGTGAYEQYF. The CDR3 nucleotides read TGTGCCAGCAGCAAGGCCGGGACAGGGGCGTACGAGCAGTACTTC.

The CDR3 DNA reads as TGTGCCTGGGTGGGCAGGGAGACAGATACGCAGTATTTT. Protein sequence: CAWVGRETDTQYF. The rearrangement joins TRBV30 to TRBJ2-3; D tentatively fits TRBD1 or TRBD2 (5 bases each). V lost 5 bases to trimming and J lost 3 bases, with 12 bases between them. The CDR3 length is 13 residues. CDR1 is GTSNPN, CDR2 SVGIG, per germline (reference sequence).

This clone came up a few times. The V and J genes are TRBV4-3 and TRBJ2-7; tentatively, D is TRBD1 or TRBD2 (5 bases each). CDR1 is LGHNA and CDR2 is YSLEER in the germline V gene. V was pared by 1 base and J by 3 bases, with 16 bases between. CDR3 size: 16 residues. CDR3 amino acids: CASSQAASVGVYEQYV. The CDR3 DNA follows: TGCGCCAGCAGCCAAGCGGCGTCGGTGGGGGTCTACGAGCAGTACGTC.

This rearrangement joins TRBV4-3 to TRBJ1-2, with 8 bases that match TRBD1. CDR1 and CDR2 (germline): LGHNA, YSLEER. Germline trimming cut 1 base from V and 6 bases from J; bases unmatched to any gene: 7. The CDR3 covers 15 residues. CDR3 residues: CASSQASGGADGYTF. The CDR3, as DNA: TGCGCCAGCAGCCAAGCTTCAGGGGGCGCGGATGGCTACACCTTC.

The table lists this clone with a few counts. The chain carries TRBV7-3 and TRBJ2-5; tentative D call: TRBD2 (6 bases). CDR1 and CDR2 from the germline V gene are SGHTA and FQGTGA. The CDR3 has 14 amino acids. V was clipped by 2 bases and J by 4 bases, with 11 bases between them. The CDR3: CASSLPGVGETQYF. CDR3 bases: TGTGCCAGCAGCTTACCGGGAGTGGGAGAGACCCAGTACTTC.

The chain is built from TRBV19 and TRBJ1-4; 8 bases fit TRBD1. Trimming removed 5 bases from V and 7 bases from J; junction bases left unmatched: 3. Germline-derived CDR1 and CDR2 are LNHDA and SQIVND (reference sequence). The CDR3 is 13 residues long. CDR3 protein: CASSVTGVEKLFF. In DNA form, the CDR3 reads TGTGCCAGTAGTGTGACAGGGGTTGAAAAACTGTTTTTT.

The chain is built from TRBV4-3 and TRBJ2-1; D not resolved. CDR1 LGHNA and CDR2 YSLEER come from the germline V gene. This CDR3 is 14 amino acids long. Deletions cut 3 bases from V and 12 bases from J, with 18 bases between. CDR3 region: CASSQFLERETQFF. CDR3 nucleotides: TGCGCCAGCAGCCAGTTTTTAGAGCGCGAGACGCAGTTCTTC.